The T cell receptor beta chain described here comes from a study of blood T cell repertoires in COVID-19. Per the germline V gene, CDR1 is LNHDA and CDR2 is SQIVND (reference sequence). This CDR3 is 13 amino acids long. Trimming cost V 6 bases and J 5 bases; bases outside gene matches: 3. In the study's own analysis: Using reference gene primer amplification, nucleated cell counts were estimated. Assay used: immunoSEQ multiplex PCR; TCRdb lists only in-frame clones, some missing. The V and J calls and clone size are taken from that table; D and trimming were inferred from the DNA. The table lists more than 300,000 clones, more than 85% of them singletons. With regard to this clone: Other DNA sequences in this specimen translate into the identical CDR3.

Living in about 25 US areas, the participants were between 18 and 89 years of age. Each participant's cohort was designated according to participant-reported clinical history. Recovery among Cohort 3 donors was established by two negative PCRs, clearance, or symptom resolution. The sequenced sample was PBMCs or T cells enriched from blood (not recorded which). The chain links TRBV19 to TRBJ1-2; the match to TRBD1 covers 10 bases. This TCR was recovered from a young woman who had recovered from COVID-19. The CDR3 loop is CASSRQGAYGYTF. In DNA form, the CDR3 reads TGTGCCAGTAGCAGACAGGGGGCATATGGCTACACCTTC.